A single sample is the source of the 30 T cell receptor beta chains below, sequenced in a study of blood T cell repertoires in COVID-19 (dated by TCRdb to about 2020). Receptor libraries were prepared by the immunoSEQ multiplex PCR assay. Not all clones reach the TCRdb copy of this immuneACCESS table, which keeps in-frame sequences only. Checked studies attribute under half of the gap to unresolved V genes and leave the rest unexplained. This sample gives 200,000 to 250,000 clones in total; about 94% of them show up just once. The leading ten clones occupy 0.7% to 0.85% of the sample. The specimen was peripheral blood. Receptor source: a man aged 55 to 70 with COVID-19, enrolled during active disease.

The V gene is TRBV20-1, the J gene TRBJ2-7, with TRBD2 matching 8 bases. With 3 bases clipped from V and 0 bases from J, the junction kept 13 bases outside the gene matches. This CDR3 contains 17 residues. The germline V gene has CDR1 DFQATT and CDR2 SNEGSKA (reference sequence). The CDR3 coding sequence is TGCAGTGCTAGTTCAAGCGGGGGCCCACAAAGCTCCTACGAGCAGTACTTC. It is translated as CSASSSGGPQSSYEQYF.

The V call is TRBV28, the J call TRBJ2-4; 16 positions agree with TRBD2. This CDR3 is built from 16 residues. Germline trimming cut 5 bases from V and 11 bases from J; bases unmatched to any gene: 9. Germline CDR1 is MDHEN and CDR2 is SYDVKM. The chain's CDR3 is CASSPGQGTSGRVQYF. The CDR3 coding sequence is TGTGCCAGCAGTCCTGGACAGGGGACTAGCGGGAGGGTTCAGTACTTC.

This rearrangement joins TRBV2 to TRBJ2-1; 7 nucleotides line up with TRBD2. Losses at the gene ends were 7 bases for V and 9 bases for J; bases not matched to a gene: 15. Germline V gene data show CDR1 as SNHLY and CDR2 as FYNNEI. CDR3 size: 15 residues. The CDR3 DNA reads as TGTGCCAGCACTCCCCGGGGGACTATTCAAGTTGAGCAGTTCTTC. Encoded protein: CASTPRGTIQVEQFF.

The rearrangement uses TRBV6-6 and TRBJ1-4; 7 nucleotides line up with TRBD1. Germline V gene data show CDR1 as MNHNY and CDR2 as SVGAGI (reference sequence). There are 14 residues in the CDR3. The J segment lost 8 bases and the V segment lost 8 bases, leaving 11 bases of the junction unmatched. The CDR3 sequence is CASCLPGQSEKLFF. The DNA for the CDR3 is TGTGCCAGCTGCTTACCGGGACAGTCGGAAAAACTGTTTTTT.

V and J are TRBV6-2 or TRBV6-3 and TRBJ2-7; D might be TRBD1 (6 bases). Trimming removed 4 bases at V and 1 base at J, with 8 bases between. CDR1 and CDR2 from the germline V gene are MNHEY and SVGEGT. The CDR3 runs to 13 residues. The CDR3 region has the DNA TGTGCCAGCAGTTCTGGACAGTCCTACGAGCAGTACTTC. This translates into CASSSGQSYEQYF.

The chain recombines TRBV9 with TRBJ2-2; no clear D. This CDR3 contains 12 residues. Trimming stripped 2 bases from V and 5 bases from J, with 4 bases between. CDR1 and CDR2 from the germline V gene are SGDLS and YYNGEE. The CDR3 nucleotides read TGTGCCAGCAGCGTTTTAACCGGGGAGCTGTTTTTT. It codes for CASSVLTGELFF.

The chain is built from TRBV19 and TRBJ1-5, with D perhaps TRBD1 (6 bases). The length of the CDR3 is 18 residues. V lost 4 bases, J lost 0 bases, and 19 bases lay in between. Germline CDR1 reads LNHDA; CDR2 reads SQIVND (reference sequence). The CDR3 DNA follows: TGTGCCAGTAGTAATTGGACAGTCGGAGCTCATAGCAATCAGCCCCAGCATTTT. Its protein product is CASSNWTVGAHSNQPQHF.

This clone was detected only once. The J gene is TRBJ1-2, the V gene TRBV7-9; 8 bases map to TRBD1. With V trimmed by 3 bases and J by 5 bases, 2 bases remained unmatched. The CDR3 is 13 amino acids. Germline CDR1 is SEHNR and CDR2 is FQNEAQ (reference sequence). CDR3 loop: CASSFRQGYGYTF. The DNA for the CDR3 is TGTGCCAGCAGCTTTAGACAGGGGTATGGCTACACCTTC. Full variable domain (remainder filled in from reference TRBV7-9 and TRBJ1-2): DTGVSQNPRHKITKRGQNVTFRCDPISEHNRLYWYRQTLGQGPEFLTYFQNEAQLEKSRLLSDRFSAERPKGSFSTLEIQRTEQGDSAMYLCASSFRQGYGYTFGSGTRLTVV.

V is TRBV29-1 and J is TRBJ2-3; TRBD2 might be the D (6 bases). Per the germline V gene, CDR1 is SQVTM and CDR2 is ANQGSEA. The CDR3 is 13 amino acids. V was clipped by 7 bases and J by 2 bases, with 13 bases between them. CDR3 coding DNA: TGCAGCGCCCCCGGGGGAGCCACAGATACGCAGTATTTT. Encoded protein: CSAPGGATDTQYF.

This clone was observed a single time. The chain carries TRBV2 and TRBJ2-7; 7 bases agree with TRBD1. The V gene's germline CDR1 is SNHLY and CDR2 FYNNEI. The CDR3 sequence is 15 residues long. V was clipped by 6 bases and J by 4 bases; unmatched bases: 12. The CDR3 DNA sequence: TGTGCCAGCAGGGTAAACAGGGGATTTGATTACGAGCAGTACTTC. This sequence encodes CASRVNRGFDYEQYF.

This clone has only one observation. The chain combines TRBV10-1 with TRBJ2-7; a possible D gene is TRBD2 (6 bases). Germline values: CDR1 WNHNN, CDR2 SYGVQD (reference sequence). The CDR3 is made up of 12 amino acids. Trimming took off 11 bases at V and 2 bases at J, with 13 bases between the two ends. The CDR3 DNA reads TGCGCCGCGAGGCGGGACCCCTACGAGCAGTACTTC. Translated, it gives CAARRDPYEQYF.

The V gene is TRBV5-1, the J gene TRBJ1-4; D gene unclear. Germline loops: CDR1 SGHRS, CDR2 YFSETQ. V lost 1 base to trimming and J lost 3 bases, with 10 bases between them. The CDR3 is made up of 15 amino acids. The CDR3 protein is CASSLTTSPNEKLFF. The DNA for the CDR3 is TGCGCCAGCAGCTTGACAACCTCACCTAATGAAAAACTGTTTTTT.

The genes are TRBV11-2 and TRBJ1-6; tentative D call: TRBD1 (5 bases). Germline CDR1 is SGHAT and CDR2 is FQNNGV. Between the trimmed V and J ends, which lost 5 bases and 7 bases, there was a span of 12 bases. This CDR3 has 14 amino acids. CDR3 in DNA: TGTGCCAGCAGCGTACAGGTGGAGAATTCACCCCTCCACTTT. Translating gives CASSVQVENSPLHF.

This rearrangement joins TRBV5-4 to TRBJ1-2, with 10 bases identical to TRBD1. The CDR3 runs to 15 residues. The germline CDR1 and CDR2 sequences are SGHNT and YYREEE (reference sequence). V shed 2 bases and J 6 bases; nucleotides not matched to a gene: 7. The CDR3 coding sequence is TGTGCCAGCAGCTTACCGGGACAGGGGTCGGATGGCTACACCTTC. It is translated as CASSLPGQGSDGYTF. Full variable domain (missing parts from reference TRBV5-4 and TRBJ1-2): ETGVTQSPTHLIKTRGQQVTLRCSSQSGHNTVSWYQQALGQGPQFIFQYYREEENGRGNFPPRFSGLQFPNYSSELNVNALELDDSALYLCASSLPGQGSDGYTFGSGTRLTVV.

CDR3 loop: CASSLRTGAYGYTF. The DNA for the CDR3 is TGTGCCAGCAGCCTTCGGACAGGGGCCTATGGCTACACCTTC. The chain recombines TRBV3-1 (or the pseudogene TRBV3-2) with TRBJ1-2; 9 nucleotides line up with TRBD1. Trimming cost V 4 bases and J 4 bases; bases outside gene matches: 4. In germline, CDR1 is LGHDT, CDR2 YNNKEL (reference sequence). This CDR3 is built from 14 residues.

The genes are TRBV4-1 and TRBJ2-7, with 8 bases fitting TRBD2. The CDR3 runs 16 residues. CDR1 is MGHRA, CDR2 YSYEKL, per germline. Unmatched junction bases numbered 13, after V lost 4 bases and J lost 5 bases. The CDR3 spells CASSPRTSSFWDEQYF. Written as DNA, the CDR3 is TGCGCCAGCAGCCCTCGGACTAGCAGTTTTTGGGACGAGCAGTACTTC.

The chain joins TRBV5-1 to TRBJ2-7, with no clear D. The CDR3 spans 14 residues. V shed 7 bases and J shed 7 bases, with 21 bases lying between them. From germline, CDR1 is SGHRS and CDR2 YFSETQ. CDR3 in amino acids: CASQHGSGSEEQYF. The DNA of the CDR3 is TGCGCCAGCCAACACGGATCCGGGTCGGAAGAGCAGTACTTC.

This chain uses TRBV11-2 with TRBJ1-2, with TRBD1 matching over 7 bases. The CDR3 has 15 residues. V lost 4 bases to trimming and J lost 1 base; unmatched junction nucleotides: 6. Germline V gene lookup returns CDR1 SGHAT and CDR2 FQNNGV. The CDR3 spells CASSWTGLDNYGYTF. The DNA of the CDR3 is TGTGCCAGCAGCTGGACAGGACTTGATAACTATGGCTACACCTTC. Filled out from reference TRBV11-2 and TRBJ1-2, the complete variable domain reads EAGVAQSPRYKIIEKRQSVAFWCNPISGHATLYWYQQILGQGPKLLIQFQNNGVVDDSQLPKDRFSAERLKGVDSTLKIQPAKLEDSAVYLCASSWTGLDNYGYTFGSGTRLTVV.

The chain employs TRBV5-8 and TRBJ2-7, with D tentatively TRBD2 (6 bases). Trimming took off 4 bases at V and 2 bases at J, with 16 bases between the two ends. The CDR3 is 15 amino acids. From germline, CDR1 is SGHTS and CDR2 YDEGEE. The CDR3 here is CASSLAGLNTYEQYF. CDR3 bases: TGTGCCAGCAGCCTGGCGGGACTGAACACCTACGAGCAGTACTTC. Together with reference TRBV5-8 and TRBJ2-7, the CDR3 gives the full variable domain: EAGVTQSPTHLIKTRGQQATLRCSPISGHTSVYWYQQALGLGLQFLLWYDEGEERNRGNFPPRFSGRQFPNYSSELNVNALELEDSALYLCASSLAGLNTYEQYFGPGTRLTVT.

This chain links TRBV5-1 with TRBJ1-1; D is ambiguous. The V gene's germline CDR1 is SGHRS and CDR2 YFSETQ. Trimming cost V 0 bases and J 2 bases, with 14 bases left between them. The CDR3 is made up of 16 amino acids. The CDR3 sequence is CASSLAVGGVNTEAFF. Written as DNA, the CDR3 is TGCGCCAGCAGCTTGGCCGTTGGAGGTGTAAACACTGAAGCTTTCTTT.

The gene calls are TRBV5-1 and TRBJ1-2; unclear D gene. The germline V gene has CDR1 SGHRS and CDR2 YFSETQ. This CDR3 is 14 amino acids long. Trimming took off 4 bases at V and 0 bases at J, with 10 bases between the two ends. CDR3 loop: CASSEQSTNYGYTF. CDR3 DNA: TGCGCCAGCAGCGAACAGAGTACTAACTATGGCTACACCTTC. Full variable domain (rest looked up from reference TRBV5-1 and TRBJ1-2): KAGVTQTPRYLIKTRGQQVTLSCSPISGHRSVSWYQQTPGQGLQFLFEYFSETQRNKGNFPGRFSGRQFSNSRSEMNVSTLELGDSALYLCASSEQSTNYGYTFGSGTRLTVV.

The J gene is TRBJ2-3, the V gene TRBV5-1; 9 bases match TRBD2. Germline CDR1 is SGHRS and CDR2 is YFSETQ. V lost 6 bases to trimming and J lost 1 base; unmatched junction nucleotides: 6. The CDR3 length is 15 residues. In DNA form, the CDR3 reads TGCGCCAGCAAACCCGCGGGGGGGGGCACAGATACGCAGTATTTT. The encoded protein is CASKPAGGGTDTQYF.

This clone was seen once. The chain carries TRBV3-1 (or the pseudogene TRBV3-2) and TRBJ1-1, with D possibly being TRBD1 (5 bases). The CDR3 covers 15 residues. V was pared by 4 bases and J by 5 bases, with 17 bases between. Germline V gene data show CDR1 as LGHDT and CDR2 as YNNKEL (reference sequence). CDR3 protein: CASSRAGGVGTEAFF. CDR3 bases: TGTGCCAGCAGCCGCGCCGGGGGAGTCGGAACTGAAGCTTTCTTT.

V and J are TRBV6-4 and TRBJ2-7; possible D gene TRBD2, 5 bases. The CDR3 spans 13 residues. The germline V and J ends were trimmed by 0 bases and 4 bases, with 7 bases remaining between them. The germline V gene has CDR1 MRHNA and CDR2 SNTAGT. The CDR3 DNA follows: TGTGCCAGCAGTGACTCTCCGGGGTACGAGCAGTACTTC. Translated: CASSDSPGYEQYF.

The chain employs TRBV28 and TRBJ2-7, with 9 bases lining up with TRBD1. The CDR3 runs to 15 residues. The V gene's germline CDR1 is MDHEN and CDR2 SYDVKM. Trimming cost V 4 bases and J 2 bases; bases outside gene matches: 6. CDR3 in amino acids: CASSSSGTGTYEQYF. CDR3 DNA sequence: TGTGCCAGCAGTTCCTCCGGGACAGGGACCTACGAGCAGTACTTC.

This chain links TRBV29-1 with TRBJ2-2; the D gene is possibly TRBD1 (5 bases). Germline CDR1 reads SQVTM; CDR2 reads ANQGSEA. The CDR3 length is 14 residues. Trimming took 4 bases from V and 1 from J, leaving 10 bases between them. The CDR3: CSVGAGLNTGELFF. CDR3 coding DNA: TGCAGCGTTGGTGCAGGGTTGAACACCGGGGAGCTGTTTTTT.

This clone was seen only once. The genes are TRBV3-1 (or the pseudogene TRBV3-2) and TRBJ2-7, with 8 bases identical to TRBD2. V lost 0 bases and J lost 0; bases outside the gene matches: 19. Germline CDR1 is LGHDT and CDR2 is YNNKEL (reference sequence). The CDR3 is 21 residues long. The CDR3 spells CASSQDMPLGTRFSISYEQYF. The CDR3 DNA follows: TGTGCCAGCAGCCAAGATATGCCCCTCGGGACTAGATTTTCTATCTCCTACGAGCAGTACTTC.

This chain connects TRBV9 to TRBJ1-5; no reliable D call. The CDR3 runs 18 residues. Trimming stripped 0 bases from V and 0 bases from J, with 16 bases between. CDR1 SGDLS and CDR2 YYNGEE come from the germline V gene. The CDR3 region has the DNA TGTGCCAGCAGCGTAGTGAAACTGGTGTACGGTAGCAATCAGCCCCAGCATTTT. It is translated as CASSVVKLVYGSNQPQHF.

The chain combines TRBV28 with TRBJ2-7; 8 bases fit TRBD2. CDR3 length equals 16 residues. V lost 5 bases to trimming and J lost 5 bases; unmatched junction nucleotides: 14. CDR1 and CDR2 from the germline V gene are MDHEN and SYDVKM. The CDR3 spells CASSRLAGPPPNEQYF. Written as DNA, the CDR3 is TGTGCCAGCAGTCGTTTAGCGGGACCCCCGCCCAACGAGCAGTACTTC.

This rearrangement joins TRBV19 to TRBJ2-1; the D is unclear. Germline V gives CDR1 LNHDA, CDR2 SQIVND (reference sequence). The CDR3 has 15 residues. V lost 2 bases, J lost 5 bases, and 13 bases lay in between. The DNA of the CDR3 is TGTGCCAGTAGTATATCAGCGCGAGCTCACAATGAGCAGTTCTTC. Translating gives CASSISARAHNEQFF.